The 24 T cell receptor beta chains below come from one sample, sequenced in a study of long-term antiretroviral therapy in people with HIV. Researchers ran immunoSEQ v3.0 at survey level. Repertoires were generated with immunoSEQ multiplex PCR, while TCRdb's copy carries only in-frame clones and drops some. The sample yields 25,000 to 35,000 clones, around 97% seen once. The specimen was unsorted PBMCs, collected 6.9 years after starting antiretroviral therapy. All receptors come from a man younger than 40 with HIV.

Notes on this clone: At one of its ends the junction is not consistent with the germline gene, which may arise from a read error. The chain combines TRBV4-2 with TRBJ1-1; D possibly corresponds to TRBD1 (6 bases). This CDR3 region has 17 residues. Germline CDR1 is LGHNA and CDR2 is YNFKEQ. The CDR3 DNA follows: TGTGCCAGCAGCCAAGGTATTCAAGGACAGATGAAGACTGAAGCTTTCTTT. Its protein product is CASSQGIQGQMKTEAFF.

The chain carries TRBV9 and TRBJ1-5, with D tentatively TRBD1 (6 bases). The CDR3 runs 16 residues. From germline, CDR1 is SGDLS and CDR2 YYNGEE. Trimming shortened V by 0 bases and J by 2 bases, and 12 bases separated the two germline ends. CDR3 in amino acids: CASSVGPGAGNQPQHF. The CDR3 DNA reads as TGTGCCAGCAGCGTAGGCCCAGGGGCCGGCAATCAGCCCCAGCATTTT.

The V and J genes are TRBV6-5 and TRBJ1-3; D remains ambiguous. The germline CDR1 and CDR2 sequences are MNHEY and SVGAGI. There are 16 residues in the CDR3. V gave up 0 bases and J gave up 0 bases, with 9 bases separating them. CDR3 loop: CASSYSMSGSGNTIYF. The CDR3 DNA reads TGTGCCAGCAGTTACTCGATGTCCGGCTCTGGAAACACCATATATTTT.

This chain uses TRBV30 with TRBJ1-1; no clear D gene. Germline V CDR1 and CDR2: GTSNPN, SVGIG (reference sequence). The CDR3 has 13 amino acids. V was cut by 0 bases and J by 8 bases, with 13 bases left in between. The CDR3 loop is CAWSVRGRGEAFF. CDR3 nucleotides: TGTGCCTGGAGTGTACGCGGGCGTGGGGAAGCTTTCTTT. Using reference TRBV30 and TRBJ1-1 for the parts outside the CDR3, the full variable domain is SQTIHQWPATLVQPVGSPLSLECTVEGTSNPNLYWYRQAAGRGLQLLFYSVGIGQISSEVPQNLSASRPQDRQFILSSKKLLLSDSGFYLCAWSVRGRGEAFFGQGTRLTVV.

The chain combines TRBV27 with TRBJ2-7; 11 bases agree with TRBD2. CDR1 is MNHEY, CDR2 SMNVEV, per germline (reference sequence). The CDR3 totals 15 residues. J gave up 6 bases and V 6 bases, and 10 bases lay outside the gene matches. The CDR3 coding sequence is TGTGCCAGCAGCACACTAGCGGGGGTCCGGAGCGAGCAGTACTTC. It specifies CASSTLAGVRSEQYF.

The chain carries TRBV5-6 and TRBJ1-2; 7 bases align to TRBD1. This CDR3 is built from 13 residues. The V gene's germline CDR1 is SGHDT and CDR2 YYEEEE. V lost 3 bases, J lost 5 bases, and 4 bases stayed unmatched. CDR3 sequence (DNA): TGTGCCAGCAGCTCAGGACAGGAGTATGGCTACACCTTC. It is translated as CASSSGQEYGYTF.

CDR3 in DNA: TGTGCCAGTAGCCCGGGTCGTTCTTTCACAGATACGCAGTATTTT. Translated, it gives CASSPGRSFTDTQYF. The chain carries TRBV19 and TRBJ2-3; no clear D gene. The CDR3 has 15 residues. The V and J ends lost 6 bases and 2 bases respectively, with 15 bases between them. Germline-derived CDR1 and CDR2 are LNHDA and SQIVND (reference sequence).

The chain has TRBV9 and TRBJ2-2; the D gene could be TRBD1 or TRBD2 (6 bases each). The CDR3 contains 15 residues. The V gene lost 2 bases and the J gene lost 5 bases, with 13 bases spanning the gap. Per the germline V gene, CDR1 is SGDLS and CDR2 is YYNGEE. CDR3: CASSVGGGNTGELFF. The CDR3 nucleotides are TGTGCCAGCAGCGTCGGAGGGGGGAATACCGGGGAGCTGTTTTTT.

V usage is TRBV19 and J usage is TRBJ2-1; weak D call: TRBD1 (6 bases). The V and J ends lost 5 bases and 6 bases respectively, with 17 bases between them. The V gene's germline CDR1 is LNHDA and CDR2 SQIVND (reference sequence). This CDR3 is 15 amino acids long. Here the CDR3 reads CASSPRTVRFNEQFF. The CDR3 region has the DNA TGTGCCAGTAGTCCCCGGACAGTCAGGTTCAATGAGCAGTTCTTC.

The V and J genes are TRBV9 and TRBJ2-2; D is ambiguous. In germline, CDR1 is SGDLS, CDR2 YYNGEE. V was shortened by 0 bases and J by 5 bases, with 2 bases between the two germline ends. The CDR3 is made up of 12 amino acids. CDR3 in DNA: TGTGCCAGCAGCGTAGAAACCGGGGAGCTGTTTTTT. Translated, it gives CASSVETGELFF.

This chain links TRBV7-2 with TRBJ2-7, with D perhaps given as TRBD1 or TRBD2 (6 bases each). The germline V gene has CDR1 SGHTA and CDR2 FQGNSA. The CDR3 spans 16 residues. The V end was cut by 5 bases, the J end by 4 bases, with 21 bases between. In DNA, the CDR3 is TGTGCCAGCAGCCGTAGACCCTCGGGGGCCGGGTACGAGCAGTACTTC. This sequence encodes CASSRRPSGAGYEQYF.

The V and J genes are TRBV28 and TRBJ2-3; D tentatively fits TRBD1 or TRBD2 (5 bases each). CDR3 length: 12 residues. Germline CDR1 MDHEN, CDR2 SYDVKM. V was shortened by 7 bases and J by 8 bases, with 13 bases between the two germline ends. CDR3 DNA: TGTGCCAGCAATTCGGGGACCCCTACGCAGTATTTT. Protein sequence: CASNSGTPTQYF. Variable domain in full (rest from reference TRBV28 and TRBJ2-3): DVKVTQSSRYLVKRTGEKVFLECVQDMDHENMFWYRQDPGLGLRLIYFSYDVKMKEKGDIPEGYSVSREKKERFSLILESASTNQTSMYLCASNSGTPTQYFGPGTRLTVL.

The chain combines TRBV6-6 with TRBJ1-3; D gene uncertain. Germline V CDR1 and CDR2: MNHNY, SVGAGI (reference sequence). The CDR3 loop spans 14 amino acids. Trimming took 5 bases from V and 2 from J, leaving 10 bases between them. The CDR3, as DNA: TGTGCCAGCAGTCTCACAGATACTGGAAACACCATATATTTT. Translating gives CASSLTDTGNTIYF.

The chain couples TRBV5-6 to TRBJ2-6; D is uncertain. The ends were cut back, 3 bases at V and 4 bases at J, with 8 bases in the middle. This CDR3 has 14 residues. From germline, CDR1 is SGHDT and CDR2 YYEEEE. CDR3 DNA: TGTGCCAGCAGCTGGGCAGCGGGGGCCAACGTCCTGACTTTC. As protein: CASSWAAGANVLTF.

This CDR3 reads CASIPTGGVFTEAFF. The CDR3 nucleotides are TGTGCCAGCATACCCACAGGGGGCGTCTTCACTGAAGCTTTCTTT. The chain is built from TRBV6-6 and TRBJ1-1; 9 positions agree with TRBD1. V gave up 7 bases and J gave up 4 bases; unmatched junction bases: 10. The CDR3 has 15 amino acids. Germline CDR1 and CDR2: MNHNY and SVGAGI (reference sequence).

This chain joins TRBV2 and TRBJ1-1, with a tentative D call TRBD1 (5 bases). The germline V and J ends were trimmed by 6 bases and 0 bases, with 14 bases remaining between them. The CDR3 runs 15 residues. CDR1 is SNHLY and CDR2 is FYNNEI in the germline V gene. The CDR3 DNA sequence: TGTGCCAGCAGCGTAAGACAGTTCCTGAACACTGAAGCTTTCTTT. Its translation is CASSVRQFLNTEAFF.

This chain uses TRBV19 with TRBJ2-2; 10 bases are a match to TRBD1. Germline lookup yields CDR1 LNHDA and CDR2 SQIVND (reference sequence). The CDR3 is 17 residues long. V lost 5 bases to trimming and J lost 5 bases; unmatched junction nucleotides: 11. CDR3 in DNA: TGTGCCAGTAGTCCTGTGGGGGGACAGGGGAGTACCGGGGAGCTGTTTTTT. Its translation is CASSPVGGQGSTGELFF.

The gene calls are TRBV11-2 and TRBJ2-7, with D maybe TRBD2 (5 bases). The CDR3 sequence is 12 residues long. Trimming shortened V by 5 bases and J by 7 bases, and 12 bases separated the two germline ends. Germline V gene lookup returns CDR1 SGHAT and CDR2 FQNNGV. CDR3 in amino acids: CASSLAMLEQYF. The CDR3 DNA sequence: TGTGCCAGCAGCCTAGCAATGTTGGAGCAGTACTTC.

This rearrangement joins TRBV15 to TRBJ2-1, with 11 bases matching TRBD2. The CDR3 is made up of 15 amino acids. Trimming cost V 3 bases and J 6 bases; bases outside gene matches: 4. CDR1 is LNHNV and CDR2 is YYDKDF in the germline V gene (reference sequence). CDR3 sequence reads: CATSRRLAGSNEQFF. The DNA for the CDR3 is TGTGCCACCAGCAGGCGACTAGCGGGGTCCAATGAGCAGTTCTTC.

The chain carries TRBV6-1 and TRBJ2-7, with D maybe TRBD2 (6 bases). V was shortened by 8 bases and J by 7 bases, with 12 bases between the two germline ends. Germline values: CDR1 MNHNS, CDR2 SASEGT. This CDR3 region has 11 residues. The DNA for the CDR3 is TGTGCCAGCCGGGCGGGGTATGAGCAGTACTTC. Residues: CASRAGYEQYF.

This clone occurred a few times. The gene calls are TRBV14 and TRBJ1-2; tentative D call: TRBD1 (5 bases). The V end was cut by 4 bases, the J end by 13 bases, with 19 bases between. The CDR3 is 13 amino acids. Germline V gene lookup returns CDR1 SGHDN and CDR2 FVKESK. This CDR3 is CASSPMSQGPSTF. For the CDR3, the DNA is TGTGCCAGCAGCCCCATGTCTCAGGGACCCAGCACCTTC.

The rearrangement joins TRBV5-6 to TRBJ2-7, with 7 nucleotides matching TRBD1. In germline, CDR1 is SGHDT, CDR2 YYEEEE. The CDR3 has 13 residues. V lost 5 bases and J lost 3; bases outside the gene matches: 5. DNA of the CDR3: TGTGCCAGCAGATCACAGGGGCTCTACGAGCAGTACTTC. It codes for CASRSQGLYEQYF.

The genes are TRBV4-3 and TRBJ2-7; the match to TRBD2 covers 11 bases. The CDR3 is made up of 15 amino acids. The V and J ends lost 1 base and 6 bases, in that order; junction bases with no gene match: 5. Germline V CDR1 and CDR2: LGHNA, YSLEER. The CDR3 region is CASSQGASGRLEQYF. The CDR3 DNA is TGCGCCAGCAGCCAAGGGGCTAGCGGGAGGCTCGAGCAGTACTTC.

V gene TRBV4-2 combines with J gene TRBJ2-2, with D possibly matching TRBD1 (6 bases). V gave up 4 bases and J gave up 1 base, with 13 bases separating them. There are 16 residues in the CDR3. Germline CDR1 and CDR2: LGHNA and YNFKEQ. The CDR3 region has the DNA TGTGCCAGCAGCCTCCCACGGGACAAGAACACCGGGGAGCTGTTTTTT. Its translation is CASSLPRDKNTGELFF.